The 9 T cell receptor beta chains below all came from one sample that was sequenced in a study of beta chain features in type 1 diabetes. Isolated RNA was reverse transcribed in full, so expressed TCRB transcripts were sequenced. TCRdb's copy holds only in-frame clones and misses some; the assay was immunoSEQ multiplex PCR. The top ten clones hold approximately 0.043% of a sample with 360,000 or so clones, about 19% of them seen once. Sequenced input: naive CD4+ T cells from blood. Receptors originate from a woman between 18 and 30 years old in good health.

The CDR3 nucleotides read TGTGCCAGCAGTGAGGACAAGAGAACCCAGTACTTC. Its protein product is CASSEDKRTQYF. The J gene is TRBJ2-5, the V gene TRBV2, with D possibly matching TRBD1 (5 bases). The CDR3 covers 12 residues. Germline V gene data show CDR1 as SNHLY and CDR2 as FYNNEI. V lost 3 bases and J lost 8, with 10 bases in between. The complete variable domain, with remaining parts taken from reference TRBV2 and TRBJ2-5, reads EPEVTQTPSHQVTQMGQEVILRCVPISNHLYFYWYRQILGQKVEFLVSFYNNEISEKSEIFDDQFSVERPDGSNFTLKIRSTKLEDSAMYFCASSEDKRTQYFGPGTRLLVL.

In this sample, this clone turned up a few times. The chain employs TRBV5-1 and TRBJ2-1; 11 positions match TRBD2. Trimming at V came to 0 bases and at J to 7 bases, leaving 6 bases not matched to a gene. This CDR3 region has 16 residues. The germline V gene encodes CDR1 SGHRS and CDR2 YFSETQ. For the CDR3, the DNA is TGCGCCAGCAGCTTGGTTAGCGGGAGGGCCACAAATGAGCAGTTCTTC. Protein product: CASSLVSGRATNEQFF.

J is TRBJ2-7 and V is TRBV2; the D gene is possibly TRBD2 (6 bases). This CDR3 has 11 residues. The germline V gene encodes CDR1 SNHLY and CDR2 FYNNEI. The V and J ends lost 3 bases and 6 bases respectively, with 6 bases between them. The CDR3 reads CASSERGEQYF. In DNA form, the CDR3 reads TGTGCCAGCAGTGAGCGGGGCGAGCAGTACTTC.

The chain carries TRBV9 and TRBJ2-5; D call uncertain. The CDR3 runs 14 residues. Trimming removed 4 bases from V and 7 bases from J, with 17 bases in between. Germline CDR1 and CDR2: SGDLS and YYNGEE. This chain's CDR3 is CASSPDWLGGTQYF. CDR3 bases: TGTGCCAGCAGCCCAGACTGGCTTGGTGGGACCCAGTACTTC.

In this sample, this clone turned up a few times. The CDR3 DNA sequence: TGCGCCAGCAGCCGAGTAGGACAGAGAGGGAACGAGCAGTACTTC. Its protein is CASSRVGQRGNEQYF. The V and J genes are TRBV4-1 and TRBJ2-7; a weak D match, TRBD1 (6 bases). Germline lookup yields CDR1 MGHRA and CDR2 YSYEKL. The CDR3 runs to 15 residues. V was pared by 4 bases and J by 5 bases, with 18 bases between.

This clone was counted between two and nine times. The same CDR3 can be traced to other DNA sequences in this sample. The chain joins TRBV30 to TRBJ1-1; D may be TRBD1 (5 bases). Germline CDR1 is GTSNPN and CDR2 is SVGIG (reference sequence). V lost 2 bases to trimming and J lost 5 bases, with 6 bases between them. CDR3 length: 11 residues. CDR3 in amino acids: CAWSRGTEAFF. In DNA form, the CDR3 reads TGTGCCTGGAGTCGGGGGACTGAAGCTTTCTTT. The full variable domain, rest sourced from reference TRBV30 and TRBJ1-1, is SQTIHQWPATLVQPVGSPLSLECTVEGTSNPNLYWYRQAAGRGLQLLFYSVGIGQISSEVPQNLSASRPQDRQFILSSKKLLLSDSGFYLCAWSRGTEAFFGQGTRLTVV.

This clone appeared a few times. The chain is built from TRBV29-1 and TRBJ2-5, with 7 bases that match TRBD1. V shed 6 bases, J shed 4 bases, and the junction held 8 bases outside the gene matches. Germline-derived CDR1 and CDR2 are SQVTM and ANQGSEA. CDR3 length: 13 amino acids. CDR3 region: CSVVTGVAETQYF. The CDR3 region has the DNA TGCAGCGTCGTAACAGGGGTTGCAGAGACCCAGTACTTC. The full variable domain, in which reference TRBV29-1 and TRBJ2-5 provide the parts outside the CDR3, is SAVISQKPSRDICQRGTSLTIQCQVDSQVTMMFWYRQQPGQSLTLIATANQGSEATYESGFVIDKFPISRPNLTFSTLTVSNMSPEDSSIYLCSVVTGVAETQYFGPGTRLLVL.

The chain links TRBV5-1 to TRBJ2-1; no firm D call. Germline CDR1 and CDR2: SGHRS and YFSETQ. Between the trimmed V and J ends, which lost 0 bases and 6 bases, there was a span of 19 bases. This CDR3 is built from 17 residues. CDR3 residues: CASSLGPLRLLSNEQFF. CDR3 bases: TGCGCCAGCAGCTTGGGCCCCCTGAGGTTGTTAAGCAATGAGCAGTTCTTC.

The V call is TRBV11-2, the J call TRBJ2-3; TRBD1 is a possible D gene (6 bases). CDR1 is SGHAT and CDR2 is FQNNGV in the germline V gene. The CDR3 sequence is 14 residues long. The V end was cut by 0 bases, the J end by 4 bases, with 8 bases between. In nucleotides, the CDR3 is TGTGCCAGCAGCTTAGATGGGGGCGCAGATACGCAGTATTTT. Protein sequence: CASSLDGGADTQYF. The complete variable domain, with remaining parts taken from reference TRBV11-2 and TRBJ2-3, reads EAGVAQSPRYKIIEKRQSVAFWCNPISGHATLYWYQQILGQGPKLLIQFQNNGVVDDSQLPKDRFSAERLKGVDSTLKIQPAKLEDSAVYLCASSLDGGADTQYFGPGTRLTVL.